This T cell receptor (beta chain) came from a study of T cells in Graves' hyperthyroidism and ophthalmopathy. Study findings and constraints: Model-based prediction identified ophthalmopathy a median roughly 6.1 months prior to its onset.

The study excluded patients with uncontrolled infection, other autoimmune disease, pregnancy or lactation. Turning to this clonotype: The antigen is undetermined.

Per germline, CDR1 MNHEY and CDR2 SVGEGT. The CDR3 spans 15 residues. Trimming cost V 0 bases and J 7 bases, with 16 bases left between them. Amplified regions were TCR beta CDR3 sequences from RNA transcripts. Carried out on the TCR CDR3, a first-round RT-PCR used the HTBI primer set. TCRdb ran MiXCR on the multiplex PCR reads and lists one entry per CDR3 protein. The sample carries about 250,000 distinct CDR3 sequences, approximately 24% recorded once. The sequencing sample was made of blood. This TCR was sampled from a woman in her 40s with Graves' ophthalmopathy. V gene TRBV6-2 or TRBV6-3 combines with J gene TRBJ2-7; D possibly corresponds to TRBD1 (5 bases). CDR3 bases: TGTGCCAGCAGTTACTCGAAGGACACCGCGTCGGAGCAGTACTTC. Protein product: CASSYSKDTASEQYF.